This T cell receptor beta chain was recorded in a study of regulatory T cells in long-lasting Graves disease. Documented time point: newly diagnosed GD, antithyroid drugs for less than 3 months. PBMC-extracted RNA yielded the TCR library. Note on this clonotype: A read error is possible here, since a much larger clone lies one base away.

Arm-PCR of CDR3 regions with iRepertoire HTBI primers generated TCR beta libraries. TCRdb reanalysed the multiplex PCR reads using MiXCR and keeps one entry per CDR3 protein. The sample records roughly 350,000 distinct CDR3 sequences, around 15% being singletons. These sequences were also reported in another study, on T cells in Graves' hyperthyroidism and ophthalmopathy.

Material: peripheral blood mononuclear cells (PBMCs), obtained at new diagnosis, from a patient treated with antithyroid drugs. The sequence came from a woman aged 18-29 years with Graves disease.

The CDR3 loop is CASIESPGNQPQHF. CDR3 nucleotides: TGTGCCAGCATCGAAAGCCCGGGCAATCAGCCCCAGCATTTT. This chain uses TRBV2 with TRBJ1-5, with D hard to call. In germline, CDR1 is SNHLY, CDR2 FYNNEI. The CDR3 extends over 14 amino acids. V lost 7 bases and J lost 2, with 12 bases in between.